Listed below are T cell receptor beta chains from one sample, sequenced in a study of T cells in pancreatic ductal adenocarcinoma. Measured with immunoSEQ multiplex PCR; TCRdb has only the in-frame clones, and not every one. This table holds around 31,000 clones, roughly nine tenths found once. Material for sequencing was PBMCs. The source is a human donor with pancreatic ductal adenocarcinoma. Each CDR3 is given with its conserved first and last residue. The D gene is left open where the match is weak. Not all rows give a size; the values are once, few, many and, for expanded clones, a class.

v_gene	j_gene	d_gene	abundance	len	CDR3nt	CDR3aa
TRBV14	TRBJ1-1	.	.	15	TGTGCCAGCAGCCAAGTCGCCGCTTCTAGAGGTCGAGCTTTCTTT	CASSQVAASRGRAFF
TRBV27	TRBJ1-2	.	.	16	TGTGCCAGCAGCCGGAAGAGCGCCAGGGAGGGCTATGGCTACACCTTC	CASSRKSAREGYGYTF
TRBV9	TRBJ1-1	.	.	15	TGTGCCAGCAGCGTAGTCTCAGGGGCGAACACTGAAGCTTTCTTT	CASSVVSGANTEAFF
TRBV21-1	TRBJ2-3	.	once	16	TGTGCCAGCAGCCAGCCTAGCGGGAGGGGTACAGATACGCAGTATTTT	CASSQPSGRGTDTQYF
TRBV7-2	TRBJ2-5	TRBD2	once	13	TGTGCCAGCAGCCTCACTAGCGGAGAGACCCAGTACTTC	CASSLTSGETQYF
TRBV28	TRBJ2-5	.	.	13	TGTGCCGTCAGAGACAGTCTACAAGAGACCCAGTACTTC	CAVRDSLQETQYF
TRBV9	TRBJ1-6	.	.	15	TGTGCCAGCAGCCCCGACGGTCTACGGAATTCACCCCTCCACTTT	CASSPDGLRNSPLHF
TRBV5-5	TRBJ2-3	TRBD1	.	17	TGTGCCAGCAGCAAAGGACAGGTGGCTCCTTCGACAGATACGCAGTATTTT	CASSKGQVAPSTDTQYF
TRBV6-5	TRBJ2-1	.	.	16	TGTGCCAGCAGTTGGGACCGCCGGAGCTCCTACAATGAGCAGTTCTTC	CASSWDRRSSYNEQFF
TRBV13	TRBJ1-1	.	.	12	TGTGCCAGCAGCCGCCAGAACACTGAAGCTTTCTTT	CASSRQNTEAFF
TRBV6-1	TRBJ1-2	TRBD1	.	16	TGTGCCAGCAGTGCCGGGGGGGACAGGGGTAACTATGGCTACACCTTC	CASSAGGDRGNYGYTF
TRBV6-1	TRBJ1-2	.	.	16	TGTGCCAGCAGTGAATCCTCGGGAGGGCGAGGCTATGGCTACACCTTC	CASSESSGGRGYGYTF
TRBV5-1	TRBJ2-3	.	.	18	TGCGCCAGCAGCGTCGAACCGGGGTCACGAACGCCCACAGATACGCAGTATTTT	CASSVEPGSRTPTDTQYF
TRBV19	TRBJ1-5	.	.	14	TGTGCCAGTAGTCCGGACAGCCTCAATCAGCCCCAGCATTTT	CASSPDSLNQPQHF
TRBV2	TRBJ2-7	.	.	14	TGTGCCAGCACTGAACAGGGAACCTCGTACGAGCAGTACTTC	CASTEQGTSYEQYF
TRBV7-2	TRBJ2-2	.	.	15	TGTGCCAGCCCGCGAGGTAGCGGAAACACCGGGGAGCTGTTTTTT	CASPRGSGNTGELFF
TRBV4-1	TRBJ1-1	.	once	13	TGCGCCAGCAGCCAAGACAGTTGGACTGAAGCTTTCTTT	CASSQDSWTEAFF
TRBV27	TRBJ1-1	TRBD1	.	13	TGTGCCAGCAGTCTGACAGGGGGCGGGGGAGCTTTCTTT	CASSLTGGGGAFF
TRBV4-2	TRBJ1-2	.	.	11	TGTGCCAGCAGCGGTAACTATGGCTACACCTTC	CASSGNYGYTF
TRBV7-2	TRBJ2-7	TRBD1	.	15	TGTGCCAGCAGCCAATACAGGACAGGGGGCCACGAGCAGTACTTC	CASSQYRTGGHEQYF
TRBV9	TRBJ1-3	TRBD1	.	16	TGTGCCAGCAGCGTAGGGCAGGGGGCGTCCGGAAACACCATATATTTT	CASSVGQGASGNTIYF
TRBV18	TRBJ1-2	TRBD1	.	15	TGTGCCAGCTCACGTGGACAGGGGGTTTGGGATGGCTACACCTTC	CASSRGQGVWDGYTF
TRBV29-1	TRBJ1-2	TRBD1	.	13	TGCAGCGTGGGGACAGGGGTGGGCTATGGCTACACCTTC	CSVGTGVGYGYTF
TRBV27	TRBJ2-1	.	.	13	TGTGCCAGCAGTTTCGGCGGTTACAATGAGCAGTTCTTC	CASSFGGYNEQFF
TRBV5-1	TRBJ2-3	.	.	14	TGCGCCAGCAGCACAGGGGAGGTCGGAGATACGCAGTATTTT	CASSTGEVGDTQYF
TRBV6-6	TRBJ2-3	.	.	15	TGTGCCAGCAGTTACGCTCAACTACTCACAGATACGCAGTATTTT	CASSYAQLLTDTQYF